This T cell receptor (beta chain) was found in a study of blood T cell repertoires in COVID-19. Study context: Acute and convalescent COVID-19 specimens originated in the United States, Italy and Spain.

In the original processing: Amplification from reference gene primers served as the basis for estimated nucleated cell counts. Method: immunoSEQ multiplex PCR; TCRdb's copy keeps in-frame clones and lacks some. The DNA gave D and trimming, while V, J and clone size come from that table. This repertoire shows some 210,000 clones, approximately 89% found once; its top ten account for roughly 5%. The receptor was isolated from a woman aged 35 to 49 with acute or convalescent COVID-19. The sequencing input was peripheral blood.

DNA for the CDR3: TGTGCCATCAGTGGGTTTTCCGGGACAGGGCCCACAGATACGCAGTATTTT. It translates to CAISGFSGTGPTDTQYF. The chain joins TRBV10-3 to TRBJ2-3; 9 bases fit TRBD1. After removal of 4 bases from V and 2 bases from J, the junction contained 10 bases not matched to a gene. In germline, CDR1 is ENHRY, CDR2 SYGVKD. The CDR3 runs to 17 residues.